These 2 T cell receptor beta chains were sequenced from one sample in a study of T cell repertoires in cytomegalovirus infection. The antigens of these receptors remain unknown. TCRdb re-called the reads with MiXCR, one entry per CDR3 protein. The profile covers 50,000 to 65,000 distinct CDR3 sequences, with about 18% appearing a single time and around 60% taken by the ten largest. This specimen was CD8+ T cells from cultured PBMCs, taken from culture after CMV antigen stimulation. These TCRs come from a human donor in good health (CMV status not recorded). Some clones in this sample may be carry-over from other donors' samples.

This chain connects TRBV6-2 or TRBV6-3 to TRBJ2-5; TRBD2 matches 8 bases. CDR1 and CDR2 from the germline V gene are MNHEY and SVGEGT. CDR3 length: 14 amino acids. The trim removed 7 bases at V and 1 base at J, leaving 5 bases unmatched. The CDR3 nucleotides are TGTGCCAGCACCCTCCGGGGGGGCCAAGAGACCCAGTACTTC. Its translation: CASTLRGGQETQYF.

This clonotype turned up a few times. The chain uses TRBV4-1 and TRBJ2-5, with D unresolved. Germline V gives CDR1 MGHRA, CDR2 YSYEKL. CDR3 size: 14 residues. The germline V and J ends were trimmed by 4 bases and 7 bases, with 16 bases remaining between them. CDR3 in amino acids: CASSPWEGTGTQYF. The CDR3 DNA reads TGCGCCAGCAGCCCGTGGGAAGGTACGGGGACCCAGTACTTC.